Below are 5 T cell receptor beta chains sequenced from a single sample in a study of identical twins. TCRdb recomputed calls from the 5' RACE reads with MiXCR, one row per CDR3 protein. The table lists fewer than 350,000 distinct CDR3 sequences, roughly 8.6% of them singletons. The data were also submitted as part of a second study, on yellow fever vaccine responses in identical twins.

Sequencing was performed on memory (CD45RO+) T cells sorted from blood. Receptors were obtained from a woman aged 18-35 years in good health.

This clonotype was seen more than once but under ten times. This chain joins TRBV27 and TRBJ2-2; 7 nucleotides line up with TRBD2. Germline CDR1 MNHEY, CDR2 SMNVEV (reference sequence). The CDR3 runs to 15 residues. J gave up 3 bases and V 6 bases, and 7 bases lay outside the gene matches. Here the CDR3 DNA reads TGTGCCAGCAGCTGGGGGGGGGTCGACACCGGGGAGCTGTTTTTT. Translating gives CASSWGGVDTGELFF.

The chain uses TRBV7-2 and TRBJ2-5; D not certain. Germline V gene data show CDR1 as SGHTA and CDR2 as FQGNSA. Trimming cost V 5 bases and J 2 bases, with 15 bases left between them. The length of the CDR3 is 15 residues. CDR3 nucleotide sequence: TGTGCCAGCAGCACCGGACGGATTTTACAAGAGACCCAGTACTTC. The encoded protein is CASSTGRILQETQYF.

This clonotype occurred many times. The CDR3 spells CASSSGLQEQFF. In nucleotides, the CDR3 is TGTGCCAGCAGTTCAGGCCTACAGGAGCAGTTCTTC. The rearrangement links TRBV28 to TRBJ2-1, with D unresolved. Looked up from germline, CDR1 is MDHEN and CDR2 is SYDVKM. V was shortened by 4 bases and J by 10 bases, with 11 bases between the two germline ends. The CDR3 has 12 amino acids.

This clonotype occurred a few times. This rearrangement joins TRBV11-3 to TRBJ2-1; TRBD1 matches 11 bases. This CDR3 has 16 amino acids. V was pared by 11 bases and J by 1 base, with 10 bases of the junction left unmatched. Germline-derived CDR1 and CDR2 are SGHNT and YENEEA. In DNA form, the CDR3 reads TGTGCCGCGACCCTTGGGACAGGGGGGTCCTACAATGAGCAGTTCTTC. It translates to CAATLGTGGSYNEQFF.

The sample holds a few counts of this clonotype. This sequence joins TRBV7-9 and TRBJ1-1; no definite D call. Trimming left V 4 bases short and J 0 bases short, with 6 bases between. Germline CDR1 is SEHNR and CDR2 is FQNEAQ (reference sequence). This CDR3 is built from 13 residues. The CDR3 nucleotides are TGTGCCAGCAGCTCATCACTGAACACTGAAGCTTTCTTT. Its translation is CASSSSLNTEAFF.